This TCR beta chain is drawn from a study of cytomegalovirus exposure and HLA in healthy donors. Broader study findings: Within a later analysis, the majority of CMV-associated TCR beta chains appeared HLA-restricted.

This CDR3 has 15 amino acids. Germline CDR1 is SEHNR and CDR2 is FQNEAQ (reference sequence). The V and J ends lost 3 bases and 0 bases respectively, with 10 bases between them. Notes on this clone: Its antigen is unidentified.

The study sampled nominally healthy donors, though unrecorded immune exposures were likely. This PCR relied on a set of 60 Vbeta primers and 13 Jbeta primers. Sequencing was performed with immunoSEQ multiplex PCR; in TCRdb, only in-frame clones are kept and a portion is missing. The repertoire holds some 120,000 clones, with approximately 87% as singletons. The source is a man aged 18-30 years in good health and CMV-seropositive. The chain has TRBV7-9 and TRBJ2-3; D is undetermined. Material: PBMCs. The CDR3 region is CASSFGTSSTDTQYF. The CDR3, as DNA: TGTGCCAGCAGCTTCGGTACTTCTAGCACAGATACGCAGTATTTT. Full variable domain (missing parts from reference TRBV7-9 and TRBJ2-3): DTGVSQNPRHKITKRGQNVTFRCDPISEHNRLYWYRQTLGQGPEFLTYFQNEAQLEKSRLLSDRFSAERPKGSFSTLEIQRTEQGDSAMYLCASSFGTSSTDTQYFGPGTRLTVL.